These 8 T cell receptor beta chains were all obtained from the same sample, sequenced in a study of T cells in localized non-small cell lung cancer. Clones were sequenced by immunoSEQ multiplex PCR, and TCRdb holds only the in-frame ones, with some missing. This table has about 60,000 clones, almost 90% appearing once. Specimen: peripheral blood, collected before any cancer treatment. All receptors come from a woman aged 40-70 years with stage I lung adenocarcinoma.

CDR3 amino acids: CASSPGPDTEAFF. The DNA for the CDR3 is TGTGCCAGCAGCCCCGGGCCCGACACTGAAGCTTTCTTT. V usage is TRBV7-9 and J usage is TRBJ1-1; D not certain. The germline gives CDR1 SEHNR, CDR2 FQNEAQ (reference sequence). The CDR3 runs to 13 residues. Trimming took off 5 bases at V and 3 bases at J, with 10 bases between the two ends.

The CDR3 loop is CASSPSGTGALYEQYF. The CDR3 DNA sequence: TGTGCCAGCTCACCATCCGGGACAGGAGCCCTCTACGAGCAGTACTTC. This chain links TRBV18 with TRBJ2-7, with TRBD1 identical over 8 bases. Germline V lookup: CDR1 KGHSH, CDR2 LQKENI. J was trimmed by 3 bases and V by 2 bases; bases with no gene match: 9. The CDR3 loop spans 16 amino acids. Variable domain in full (rest from reference TRBV18 and TRBJ2-7): NAGVMQNPRHLVRRRGQEARLRCSPMKGHSHVYWYRQLPEEGLKFMVYLQKENIIDESGMPKERFSAEFPKEGPSILRIQQVVRGDSAAYFCASSPSGTGALYEQYFGPGTRLTVT.

The rearrangement uses TRBV5-5 and TRBJ1-1; D remains ambiguous. Trimming took off 1 base at V and 3 bases at J, with 1 base between the two ends. Germline loops: CDR1 SGHKS, CDR2 YYEKEE (reference sequence). CDR3 length equals 11 residues. As DNA, the CDR3 is TGTGCCAGCAGCTTGTACACTGAAGCTTTCTTT. Amino acids: CASSLYTEAFF.

This clone was found once. The chain couples TRBV5-6 to TRBJ2-1, with 10 nucleotides matching TRBD2. The CDR3 is made up of 15 amino acids. Trimming at V came to 4 bases and at J to 7 bases, leaving 8 bases not matched to a gene. Germline values: CDR1 SGHDT, CDR2 YYEEEE. CDR3 nucleotides: TGTGCCAGCAGCCATGAAGCGGGAGGGCTGAATGAGCAGTTCTTC. It encodes CASSHEAGGLNEQFF. Looking up the rest from reference TRBV5-6 and TRBJ2-1 gives the full variable domain: DAGVTQSPTHLIKTRGQQVTLRCSPKSGHDTVSWYQQALGQGPQFIFQYYEEEERQRGNFPDRFSGHQFPNYSSELNVNALLLGDSALYLCASSHEAGGLNEQFFGPGTRLTVL.

This clone is categorized as medium-sized. This chain links TRBV5-4 with TRBJ1-2, with 7 bases fitting TRBD1. The germline V gene has CDR1 SGHNT and CDR2 YYREEE (reference sequence). V was pared by 0 bases and J by 4 bases, with 3 bases of the junction left unmatched. The CDR3 extends over 14 amino acids. The CDR3 region has the DNA TGTGCCAGCAGCTTGGGGGGACAGATCTATGGCTACACCTTC. Protein: CASSLGGQIYGYTF.

This sequence joins TRBV27 and TRBJ2-7; tentatively, D is TRBD1 (7 bases). This CDR3 is built from 16 residues. The ends were cut back, 0 bases at V and 2 bases at J, with 14 bases in the middle. The germline V gene encodes CDR1 MNHEY and CDR2 SMNVEV (reference sequence). For the CDR3, the DNA is TGTGCCAGCAGTTTATCTGTTGCGGGACAGACCTACGAGCAGTACTTC. Translated, it gives CASSLSVAGQTYEQYF.

The chain joins TRBV28 to TRBJ2-3; no clear D gene. Between the trimmed V and J ends, which lost 2 bases and 4 bases, there was a span of 10 bases. The CDR3 covers 14 residues. Germline V gene data show CDR1 as MDHEN and CDR2 as SYDVKM. The CDR3 region is CASSLPRLADTQYF. The DNA for the CDR3 is TGTGCCAGCAGTTTACCCCGACTTGCAGATACGCAGTATTTT. Filled out from reference TRBV28 and TRBJ2-3, the complete variable domain reads DVKVTQSSRYLVKRTGEKVFLECVQDMDHENMFWYRQDPGLGLRLIYFSYDVKMKEKGDIPEGYSVSREKKERFSLILESASTNQTSMYLCASSLPRLADTQYFGPGTRLTVL.

This clone was counted once. The chain joins TRBV4-2 to TRBJ1-2, with 7 bases aligning to TRBD1. J gave up 5 bases and V 0 bases, and 6 bases lay outside the gene matches. The CDR3 runs 15 residues. In germline, CDR1 is LGHNA, CDR2 YNFKEQ. The DNA for the CDR3 is TGTGCCAGCAGCCAAGAGGGGGGACAGATATATGGCTACACCTTC. This translates into CASSQEGGQIYGYTF.